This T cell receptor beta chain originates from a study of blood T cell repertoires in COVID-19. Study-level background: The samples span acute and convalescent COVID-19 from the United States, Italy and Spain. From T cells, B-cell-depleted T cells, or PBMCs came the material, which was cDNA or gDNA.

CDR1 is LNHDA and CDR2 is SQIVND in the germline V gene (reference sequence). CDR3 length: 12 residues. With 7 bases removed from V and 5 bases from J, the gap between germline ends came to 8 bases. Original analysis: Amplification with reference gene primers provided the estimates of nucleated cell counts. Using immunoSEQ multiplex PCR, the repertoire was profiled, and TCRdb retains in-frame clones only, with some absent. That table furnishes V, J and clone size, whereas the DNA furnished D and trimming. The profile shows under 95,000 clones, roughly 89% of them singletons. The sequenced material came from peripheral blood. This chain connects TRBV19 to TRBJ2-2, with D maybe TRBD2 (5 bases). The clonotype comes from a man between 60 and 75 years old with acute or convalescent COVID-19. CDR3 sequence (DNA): TGTGCCAGTATCCGGGGAACCGGGGAGCTGTTTTTT. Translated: CASIRGTGELFF.